The subject of this entry is one T cell receptor (beta chain). Its target is unknown. J was trimmed by 2 bases and V by 3 bases; bases with no gene match: 5. The germline gives CDR1 ENHRY, CDR2 SYGVKD. The CDR3 loop spans 15 amino acids. The sample belongs to a study of post-analysis software for immune sequencing data. In the study overall: In terms of disease course, relapsing-remitting, secondary progressive and progressive-relapsing multiple sclerosis were included.

Study-wide results and caveats: Multiple sclerosis patients showed significantly lower normalized Chao1 diversity than controls did. Batch-matched samples strongly co-clustered by F measure. Five TRBV segments, TRBV5-6, TRBV5-1 and TRBV20-1 among them, were found more frequent in patients than controls.

Researchers reported that TCR beta cDNA libraries carried unique molecular identifiers. TCRdb reprocessed the PCR reads with MiXCR, giving one entry per CDR3 protein. Among about 430,000 distinct CDR3 sequences listed, 35% to 45% were seen once. Sequenced input: blood. The sequence was collected from a girl aged 2-9 years with multiple sclerosis. V and J are TRBV10-3 and TRBJ2-5; 8 bases match TRBD1. CDR3 protein: CAISDTGQVQETQYF. CDR3 bases: TGTGCCATCAGTGACACGGGACAGGTACAAGAGACCCAGTACTTC.